The 26 T cell receptor beta chains presented below share a single source sample, sequenced in a study of blood T cell repertoires in COVID-19. The protocol was immunoSEQ multiplex PCR, while the TCRdb copy is restricted to in-frame clones and leaves out a portion. The sample lists 300,000 to 450,000 clones, 70% to 90% occurring once. The specimen was peripheral blood. The source of these receptors is a woman aged 25 to 39 with COVID-19, enrolled during active disease.

V gene TRBV7-8 combines with J gene TRBJ2-4; tentative D call: TRBD1 (6 bases). This CDR3 is 16 amino acids long. CDR1 SGHVS and CDR2 FQNEAQ come from the germline V gene. Deletions cut 4 bases from V and 2 bases from J, with 15 bases between. CDR3 loop: CASSSRPGQTKNIQYF. DNA of the CDR3: TGTGCCAGCAGCTCTAGGCCCGGACAGACCAAAAACATTCAGTACTTC.

The V call is TRBV11-2, the J call TRBJ2-4, with 7 bases that match TRBD1. Germline V gene sequence: CDR1 SGHAT, CDR2 FQNNGV. V dropped 3 bases and J dropped 0; count of bases not matched to a gene: 5. CDR3 length: 16 residues. Written as DNA, the CDR3 is TGTGCCAGCAGCTTGAGGGGGCCGTTAGCCAAAAACATTCAGTACTTC. Protein product: CASSLRGPLAKNIQYF.

The V and J genes are TRBV13 and TRBJ2-1; 13 nucleotides match TRBD2. With 0 bases clipped from V and 7 bases from J, the junction kept 9 bases outside the gene matches. CDR1 is PRHDT, CDR2 FYEKMQ, per germline (reference sequence). This CDR3 comprises 18 residues. The DNA for the CDR3 is TGTGCCAGCAGCTTAGGCCTAATGGGACTAGCGGGAATGAATGAGCAGTTCTTC. Translating gives CASSLGLMGLAGMNEQFF.

The chain has TRBV7-9 and TRBJ2-3; D gene uncertain. Germline V CDR1 and CDR2: SEHNR, FQNEAQ (reference sequence). Trimming pared 4 bases from V and 3 bases from J, leaving 11 bases between. This CDR3 spans 14 amino acids. For the CDR3, the DNA is TGTGCCAGCAGCTCCGTCCCCTCGACAGATACGCAGTATTTT. Translated: CASSSVPSTDTQYF. The complete variable domain, with remaining parts taken from reference TRBV7-9 and TRBJ2-3, reads DTGVSQNPRHKITKRGQNVTFRCDPISEHNRLYWYRQTLGQGPEFLTYFQNEAQLEKSRLLSDRFSAERPKGSFSTLEIQRTEQGDSAMYLCASSSVPSTDTQYFGPGTRLTVL.

The genes are TRBV5-1 and TRBJ2-7, with D perhaps matching TRBD1 (6 bases). Trimming stripped 4 bases from V and 6 bases from J, with 17 bases between. Germline V gives CDR1 SGHRS, CDR2 YFSETQ. This CDR3 comprises 14 residues. The CDR3 coding sequence is TGCGCCAGCAGCCTCTCGACAGGAATCGGCGAGCAGTACGTC. The encoded protein is CASSLSTGIGEQYV.

The chain recombines TRBV28 with TRBJ1-6; 8 bases agree with TRBD1. Germline V gene lookup returns CDR1 MDHEN and CDR2 SYDVKM. The CDR3 loop spans 20 amino acids. V lost 9 bases and J lost 0; bases outside the gene matches: 19. Here the CDR3 DNA reads TGTGCCAGTTATCCCCCGCGGACAGGGATAACTAGCTCCTATAATTCACCCCTCCACTTT. Encoded protein: CASYPPRTGITSSYNSPLHF.

The chain is built from TRBV7-9 and TRBJ2-3, with D possibly TRBD2 on 5 matching bases. The CDR3 is 15 residues long. V lost 5 bases and J lost 2, with 14 bases in between. Germline CDR1 and CDR2: SEHNR and FQNEAQ (reference sequence). The CDR3 protein is CASSAGLGSTDTQYF. The CDR3 DNA reads as TGTGCCAGCAGCGCGGGCTTAGGCTCCACAGATACGCAGTATTTT.

CDR3 nucleotides: TGTGCCAGCAGCTTCTCTAGCCTAGCGGTCCGGGGGGCCCAGTACTTC. Its translation: CASSFSSLAVRGAQYF. The chain recombines TRBV11-2 with TRBJ2-5; 7 nucleotides line up with TRBD2. The length of the CDR3 is 16 residues. Trimming removed 3 bases from V and 9 bases from J; junction bases left unmatched: 16. CDR1 SGHAT and CDR2 FQNNGV come from the germline V gene. The complete variable domain, with remaining parts taken from reference TRBV11-2 and TRBJ2-5, reads EAGVAQSPRYKIIEKRQSVAFWCNPISGHATLYWYQQILGQGPKLLIQFQNNGVVDDSQLPKDRFSAERLKGVDSTLKIQPAKLEDSAVYLCASSFSSLAVRGAQYFGPGTRLLVL.

The gene calls are TRBV29-1 and TRBJ2-5; TRBD2 matches at 13 bases. Trimming took 6 bases from V and 1 from J; bases not matched to a gene: 2. CDR3 length equals 14 residues. Germline V gives CDR1 SQVTM, CDR2 ANQGSEA. The CDR3 sequence: CSVTSGGRQETQYF. In nucleotides, the CDR3 is TGCAGCGTGACTAGCGGGGGGCGCCAAGAGACCCAGTACTTC.

The J gene is TRBJ1-2, the V gene TRBV5-4; 7 bases line up with TRBD1. Germline lookup yields CDR1 SGHNT and CDR2 YYREEE (reference sequence). J was trimmed by 8 bases and V by 0 bases; bases with no gene match: 7. The CDR3 contains 14 residues. CDR3 coding DNA: TGTGCCAGCAGCTTGGGGGCAGGGGGAAGGGGCTACACCTTC. Translated: CASSLGAGGRGYTF.

This clone was seen just once. The CDR3 coding sequence is TGTGCCAGTACCCCCCGGACAGGCACTAACTATGGCTACACCTTC. Translating it yields CASTPRTGTNYGYTF. The chain is built from TRBV19 and TRBJ1-2; 7 bases are shared with TRBD1. J lost 0 bases, V lost 7 bases, and 8 bases had no gene match. Germline V CDR1 and CDR2: LNHDA, SQIVND (reference sequence). This CDR3 has 15 amino acids.

Points on this clone: The junction and the germline gene differ at one end; a read error may be behind it. The same CDR3 arises from other DNA sequences in this sample as well. This chain joins TRBV4-3 and TRBJ1-1, with D perhaps matching TRBD1 (6 bases). The length of the CDR3 is 13 residues. The V gene's germline CDR1 is LGHNA and CDR2 YSLEER. The CDR3: CASSQDRDTEAFF. CDR3 sequence (DNA): TGCGCCAGCAGCCAAGATAGGGACACCGAAGCTTTCTTT.

The rearrangement joins TRBV2 to TRBJ2-1; 7 bases are a match to TRBD1. CDR3 length equals 13 residues. After removal of 5 bases from V and 5 bases from J, the junction contained 3 bases not matched to a gene. Germline V gene sequence: CDR1 SNHLY, CDR2 FYNNEI. CDR3 residues: CASSPGQNNEQFF. DNA for the CDR3: TGTGCCAGCAGTCCGGGACAGAACAATGAGCAGTTCTTC.

This clone was counted between two and nine times. This sequence joins TRBV5-1 and TRBJ2-1, with D possibly TRBD1 on 5 matching bases. The CDR3 is 14 amino acids. Germline V gene sequence: CDR1 SGHRS, CDR2 YFSETQ. The V gene lost 5 bases and the J gene lost 1 base, with 10 bases spanning the gap. CDR3 coding DNA: TGCGCCAGCAGTGAAGGGGTTTCCTACAATGAGCAGTTCTTC. Amino acid sequence: CASSEGVSYNEQFF.

This clone was observed once. This sequence joins TRBV6-5 and TRBJ2-7; the D gene is possibly TRBD2 (7 bases). CDR3 length equals 15 residues. In germline, CDR1 is MNHEY, CDR2 SVGAGI. Trimming took off 6 bases at V and 4 bases at J, with 19 bases between the two ends. CDR3 sequence (DNA): TGTGCCAGCAGCCGGGGGGCGGGGGCTGCATACGAGCAGTACTTC. It yields the protein CASSRGAGAAYEQYF.

The chain recombines TRBV7-9 with TRBJ2-2; D gene uncertain. Germline assignment: CDR1 SEHNR and CDR2 FQNEAQ (reference sequence). This CDR3 is built from 12 residues. Trimming pared 5 bases from V and 7 bases from J, leaving 8 bases between. Written as DNA, the CDR3 is TGTGCCAGCAGCCTCTCCTACGGGGAGCTGTTTTTT. Translation gives CASSLSYGELFF.

This rearrangement joins TRBV4-1 to TRBJ1-2, with TRBD1 as a possible D gene (6 bases). This CDR3 comprises 12 residues. CDR1 is MGHRA, CDR2 YSYEKL, per germline. Trimming removed 5 bases from V and 6 bases from J, with 10 bases in between. The CDR3 region is CASSLYRDGYTF. CDR3 coding DNA: TGCGCCAGCAGCTTATACAGGGATGGCTACACCTTC.

The rearrangement links TRBV7-9 to TRBJ2-3; D is perhaps TRBD2 (6 bases). CDR1 and CDR2 from the germline V gene are SEHNR and FQNEAQ (reference sequence). The CDR3 runs 16 residues. Trimming left V 5 bases short and J 2 bases short, with 17 bases between. In DNA form, the CDR3 reads TGTGCCAGCAGCCCCCAGACTAGTTCCCACACAGATACGCAGTATTTT. Amino acid sequence: CASSPQTSSHTDTQYF.

The chain is built from TRBV6-1 and TRBJ1-5; tentative D call: TRBD1 (5 bases). This CDR3 region has 13 residues. V lost 1 base, J lost 7 bases, and 8 bases lay in between. The germline V gene has CDR1 MNHNS and CDR2 SASEGT. As DNA, the CDR3 is TGTGCCAGCAGTGAAGAAAGGGGACAGCCCCAGCATTTT. This sequence encodes CASSEERGQPQHF.

The V call is TRBV19, the J call TRBJ2-1; 8 bases are shared with TRBD1. There are 16 residues in the CDR3. The V gene end was trimmed by 5 bases and the J gene end by 0 bases; junction bases not matched to a gene: 6. Germline lookup yields CDR1 LNHDA and CDR2 SQIVND (reference sequence). DNA for the CDR3: TGTGCCAGTAGTTCCCGGACAGGGAGCTCCTACAATGAGCAGTTCTTC. This sequence encodes CASSSRTGSSYNEQFF.

This clone was counted once. The chain couples TRBV7-9 to TRBJ2-1; the D gene is possibly TRBD1 (6 bases). Looked up from germline, CDR1 is SEHNR and CDR2 is FQNEAQ (reference sequence). V lost 1 base and J 9 bases, leaving 10 bases between the germline ends. The CDR3 has 13 amino acids. In DNA form, the CDR3 reads TGTGCCAGCAGCTTAGGGGGGCCCGCTGAGCAGTTCTTC. Protein product: CASSLGGPAEQFF.

The sample holds one count of this clone. V is TRBV12-3 or TRBV12-4 and J is TRBJ2-7, with D tentatively TRBD1 (6 bases). Trimming left V 6 bases short and J 2 bases short, with 11 bases between. The CDR3 spans 13 residues. CDR3 sequence reads: CASSPGAAYEQYV. The CDR3 bases are TGTGCCAGCAGCCCAGGGGCTGCCTACGAGCAGTACGTC.

V usage is TRBV5-1 and J usage is TRBJ2-2; 13 bases match TRBD2. The V gene end was trimmed by 3 bases and the J gene end by 2 bases; junction bases not matched to a gene: 13. Germline lookup yields CDR1 SGHRS and CDR2 YFSETQ. The CDR3 has 20 amino acids. CDR3 bases: TGCGCCAGCAGCTACATAACTAGCGGGGGGGCCCGGAGCAACACCGGGGAGCTGTTTTTT. Protein: CASSYITSGGARSNTGELFF. Based on the CDR3 plus reference TRBV5-1 and TRBJ2-2, the full variable domain is KAGVTQTPRYLIKTRGQQVTLSCSPISGHRSVSWYQQTPGQGLQFLFEYFSETQRNKGNFPGRFSGRQFSNSRSEMNVSTLELGDSALYLCASSYITSGGARSNTGELFFGEGSRLTVL.

V and J are TRBV5-1 and TRBJ1-2; perhaps TRBD1 as D (5 bases). V was cut by 0 bases and J by 0 bases, with 12 bases left in between. Germline V CDR1 and CDR2: SGHRS, YFSETQ. The CDR3 covers 16 residues. This chain's CDR3 is CASSLAGTGANYGYTF. CDR3 DNA: TGCGCCAGCAGCTTGGCAGGGACGGGAGCTAACTATGGCTACACCTTC.

This clone appeared a few times. The chain uses TRBV21-1 and TRBJ2-1; the D call in the table, TRBD2, was not verified against the DNA. TRBV21-1 is listed as a pseudogene. The CDR3 has 15 amino acids. CDR3 in DNA: TGTGCCAGCAGCAAGTTAAGCGGGATGGACAATGAGCAGTTCTTC. It translates to CASSKLSGMDNEQFF.

This sequence joins TRBV11-2 and TRBJ2-1; D unresolved. The CDR3 extends over 11 amino acids. The V gene lost 7 bases and the J gene lost 2 bases, with 3 bases spanning the gap. CDR1 SGHAT and CDR2 FQNNGV come from the germline V gene. CDR3 coding DNA: TGTGCCAGCAACACCTACAATGAGCAGTTCTTC. As protein: CASNTYNEQFF.